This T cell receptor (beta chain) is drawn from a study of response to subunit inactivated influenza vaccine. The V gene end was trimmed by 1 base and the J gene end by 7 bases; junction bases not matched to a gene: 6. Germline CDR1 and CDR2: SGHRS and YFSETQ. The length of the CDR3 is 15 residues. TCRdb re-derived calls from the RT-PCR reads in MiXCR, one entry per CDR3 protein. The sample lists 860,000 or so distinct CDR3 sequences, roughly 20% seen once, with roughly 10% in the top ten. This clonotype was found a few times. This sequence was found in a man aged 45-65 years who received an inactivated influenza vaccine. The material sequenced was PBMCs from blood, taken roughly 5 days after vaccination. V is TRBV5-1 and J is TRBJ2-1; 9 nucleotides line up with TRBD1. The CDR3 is CASSLISGQGNEQFF. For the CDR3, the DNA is TGCGCCAGCAGCTTGATTTCTGGACAGGGGAATGAGCAGTTCTTC.